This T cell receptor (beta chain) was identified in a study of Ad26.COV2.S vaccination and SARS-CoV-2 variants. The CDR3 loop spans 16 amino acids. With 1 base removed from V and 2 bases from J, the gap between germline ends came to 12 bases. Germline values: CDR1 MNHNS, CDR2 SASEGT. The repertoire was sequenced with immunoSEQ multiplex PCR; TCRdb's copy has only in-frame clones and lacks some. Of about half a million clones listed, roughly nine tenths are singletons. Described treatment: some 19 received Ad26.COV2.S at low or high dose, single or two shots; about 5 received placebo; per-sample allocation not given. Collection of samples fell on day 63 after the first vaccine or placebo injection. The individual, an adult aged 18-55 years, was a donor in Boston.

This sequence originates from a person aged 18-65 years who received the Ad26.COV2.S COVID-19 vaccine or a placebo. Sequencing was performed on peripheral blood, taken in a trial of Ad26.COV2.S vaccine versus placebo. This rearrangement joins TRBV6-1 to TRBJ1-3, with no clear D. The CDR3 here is CASSEVGPRTGNTIYF. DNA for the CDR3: TGTGCCAGCAGTGAAGTGGGCCCCCGCACTGGAAACACCATATATTTT.